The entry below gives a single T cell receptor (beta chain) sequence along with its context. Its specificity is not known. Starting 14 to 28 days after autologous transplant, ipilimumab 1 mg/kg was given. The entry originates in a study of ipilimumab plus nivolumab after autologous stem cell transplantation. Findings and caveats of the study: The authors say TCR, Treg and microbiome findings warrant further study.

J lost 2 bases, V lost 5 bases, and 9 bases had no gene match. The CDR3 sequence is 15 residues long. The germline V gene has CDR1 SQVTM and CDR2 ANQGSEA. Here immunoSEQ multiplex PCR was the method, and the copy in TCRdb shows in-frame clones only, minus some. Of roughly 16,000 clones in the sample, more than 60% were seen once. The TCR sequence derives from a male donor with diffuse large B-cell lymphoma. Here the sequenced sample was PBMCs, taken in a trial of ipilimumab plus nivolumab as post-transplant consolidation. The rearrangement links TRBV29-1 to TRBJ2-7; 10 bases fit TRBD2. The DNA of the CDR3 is TGCAGCGTTCTCAAACTAGCGGGGTTGGCCTACGAGCAGTACTTC. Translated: CSVLKLAGLAYEQYF.